Listed below are T cell receptor beta chains from one sample, sequenced in a study of cytomegalovirus exposure and HLA in healthy donors. Sequencing used immunoSEQ multiplex PCR; TCRdb keeps in-frame clones, though not all of them. The sample gives some 110,000 clones, 60% to 80% of which show up once; 8.6% is in the top ten. Sequenced sample: PBMCs. All receptors derive from a woman aged 40 to 50 in good health and CMV-seropositive. Each CDR3 is given with its conserved first and last residue. The order of the fields is J gene, V gene, D gene, clone size, CDR3 protein, CDR3 DNA. A D gene is named only where the DNA matches it firmly. Clone size is not always given. Where it is, it says once, few, many or a class for expanded clones.

TRBJ2-1 TRBV18 - - CASLVLSADNEQFF TGTGCCAGCCTCGTTTTGAGCGCTGACAATGAGCAGTTCTTC
TRBJ1-4 TRBV29-1 TRBD1 once CSAGQPNEKLFF TGCAGCGCGGGACAGCCCAATGAAAAACTGTTTTTT
TRBJ2-3 TRBV4-2 TRBD2 - CASSLATATSGVTDTQYF TGTGCCAGCAGCCTCGCCACTGCGACTAGCGGTGTTACAGATACGCAGTATTTT
TRBJ1-4 TRBV2 - - CASSPPQGTRGEKLFF TGTGCCAGCAGTCCCCCCCAAGGGACACGCGGCGAAAAACTGTTTTTT
TRBJ2-7 TRBV4-1 TRBD2 - CASSQWELAGEHYEQYF TGCGCCAGCAGCCAATGGGAACTAGCGGGAGAACACTACGAGCAGTACTTC
TRBJ2-3 TRBV2 - - CASSGYAGTADTQYF TGTGCCAGCAGTGGTTATGCGGGGACGGCAGATACGCAGTATTTT
TRBJ2-5 TRBV7-7 - - CASSFHGVETQYF TGTGCTAGCAGCTTTCACGGAGTGGAGACCCAGTACTTC
TRBJ1-4 TRBV5-5 - - CASSLSFQGTNEKLFF TGTGCCAGCAGCCTGTCTTTTCAGGGGACTAATGAAAAACTGTTTTTT
TRBJ2-5 TRBV4-1 TRBD2 - CASSQGPLGRGVQETQYF TGCGCCAGCAGCCAAGGACCGCTGGGGCGGGGGGTCCAAGAGACCCAGTACTTC
TRBJ1-6 TRBV19 TRBD1 - CASRRTGGGSPLHF TGTGCCAGTAGACGGACAGGGGGTGGGTCACCCCTCCACTTT
TRBJ1-1 TRBV19 - once CASTPTENTEAFF TGTGCCAGTACCCCGACAGAGAACACTGAAGCTTTCTTT
TRBJ2-7 TRBV28 TRBD1 - CASTLGQAPYEQYF TGTGCCAGCACCTTAGGACAGGCCCCCTACGAGCAGTACTTC